The rows below give T cell receptor beta chains drawn from one sample of a study of Tregs in tolerant kidney transplant recipients. This table comes from immunoSEQ multiplex PCR, and its TCRdb copy is limited to in-frame clones, with some not included. The table includes over 60,000 clones, less than 90% detected once. The sequenced sample consisted of CD4+ T cells from blood. These receptors were collected from a human donor in good health. CDR3s include the opening cysteine and the closing phenylalanine or tryptophan. D genes are given only for firm matches. Clone size is shown for a subset of rows, as once, few, many or a class of expanded clone.

d_call: -; v_call: TRBV6-1; clone_size: -; j_call: TRBJ2-3; cdr3_nt: TGTGCCAGCGGGAGGACAGATACGCAGTATTTT; cdr3_aa: CASGRTDTQYF
d_call: -; v_call: TRBV5-1; clone_size: -; j_call: TRBJ2-1; cdr3_nt: TGCGCCAGCAGCTTGGGCGCGGGGCCTAATGAGCAGTTCTTC; cdr3_aa: CASSLGAGPNEQFF
d_call: -; v_call: TRBV30; clone_size: -; j_call: TRBJ2-7; cdr3_nt: TGTGCCTGGAGGGTGGAAGGGGGGCGGTACTACGAGCAGTACTTC; cdr3_aa: CAWRVEGGRYYEQYF
d_call: TRBD2; v_call: TRBV2; clone_size: -; j_call: TRBJ2-3; cdr3_nt: TGTGCCAGCAGAGAGGGACTAGCGGGAGGGGGAGATACGCAGTATTTT; cdr3_aa: CASREGLAGGGDTQYF
d_call: TRBD1; v_call: TRBV6-5; clone_size: -; j_call: TRBJ1-2; cdr3_nt: TGTGCCAGCAGTTACCTTAGACAGGGTTATGGCTACACCTTC; cdr3_aa: CASSYLRQGYGYTF
d_call: TRBD1; v_call: TRBV7-2; clone_size: -; j_call: TRBJ1-2; cdr3_nt: TGTGCCAGCAGCTCTCCGACAGGGGGAGGATATGGCTACACCTTC; cdr3_aa: CASSSPTGGGYGYTF
d_call: -; v_call: TRBV9; clone_size: -; j_call: TRBJ2-7; cdr3_nt: TGTGCCAGCAGCGCAGGGTATCGCGGCTACGAGCAGTACTTC; cdr3_aa: CASSAGYRGYEQYF
d_call: -; v_call: TRBV18; clone_size: -; j_call: TRBJ2-3; cdr3_nt: TGTGCCAGCTCACCATCCACTAGAATAATTTTTCCAGATACGCAGTATTTT; cdr3_aa: CASSPSTRIIFPDTQYF
d_call: TRBD1; v_call: TRBV12-5; clone_size: -; j_call: TRBJ1-3; cdr3_nt: TGTGCTAGTGGATTGACAGGGGGCGGAAACACCATATATTTT; cdr3_aa: CASGLTGGGNTIYF
d_call: -; v_call: TRBV9; clone_size: once; j_call: TRBJ1-4; cdr3_nt: TGTGCCAGCAGCGTAGCCCCTTCGTTGGTGGGGGAAAAACTGTTTTTT; cdr3_aa: CASSVAPSLVGEKLFF
d_call: -; v_call: TRBV27; clone_size: -; j_call: TRBJ1-1; cdr3_nt: TGTGCCAGCAGTTTTTTTTCGGGGGGCTTACGATCGAACACTGAAGCTTTCTTT; cdr3_aa: CASSFFSGGLRSNTEAFF
d_call: -; v_call: TRBV14; clone_size: once; j_call: TRBJ2-6; cdr3_nt: TGTGCCAGCAGCCAATTGCGGCCTGGGGCCAACGTCCTGACTTTC; cdr3_aa: CASSQLRPGANVLTF
d_call: -; v_call: TRBV10-2; clone_size: -; j_call: TRBJ2-3; cdr3_nt: TGCGCCAGCAGCCGACAGCACACAGATACGCAGTATTTT; cdr3_aa: CASSRQHTDTQYF
d_call: TRBD2; v_call: TRBV10-3; clone_size: once; j_call: TRBJ2-2; cdr3_nt: TGTGCCATCAGTGAGCCGGGACTAGCGGGAGGAACCACCGGGGAGCTGTTTTTT; cdr3_aa: CAISEPGLAGGTTGELFF
d_call: -; v_call: TRBV28; clone_size: -; j_call: TRBJ1-1; cdr3_nt: TGTGCCAGCAGTTCTGCGGACGGGAGGTGGACTGAAGCTTTCTTT; cdr3_aa: CASSSADGRWTEAFF
d_call: -; v_call: TRBV14; clone_size: -; j_call: TRBJ2-5; cdr3_nt: TGTGCCAGCAGCCAAGATCCCAGAGCTACCCAGTACTTC; cdr3_aa: CASSQDPRATQYF
d_call: -; v_call: TRBV5-1; clone_size: -; j_call: TRBJ2-2; cdr3_nt: TGCGCCAGCAGCTTGGTGGGGGTAGCTAACACCGGGGAGCTGTTTTTT; cdr3_aa: CASSLVGVANTGELFF
d_call: TRBD2; v_call: TRBV4-1; clone_size: -; j_call: TRBJ2-3; cdr3_nt: TGCGCCAGCAGCCAGCTCCGGGGGGGCCGAGGCGGAGATACGCAGTATTTT; cdr3_aa: CASSQLRGGRGGDTQYF
d_call: -; v_call: TRBV5-1; clone_size: -; j_call: TRBJ2-1; cdr3_nt: TGCGCCAGCAGTTTAGGCCCCCCCTACAATGAGCAGTTCTTC; cdr3_aa: CASSLGPPYNEQFF
d_call: TRBD1; v_call: TRBV7-3; clone_size: -; j_call: TRBJ1-6; cdr3_nt: TGTGCCAGCAGCTCCACCGGGACAGGGGAATCACCCCTCCACTTT; cdr3_aa: CASSSTGTGESPLHF
d_call: TRBD1; v_call: TRBV6-5; clone_size: -; j_call: TRBJ1-6; cdr3_nt: TGTGCCAGCAGCTATGGGGACAGGGTGGCACCCCTCCACTTT; cdr3_aa: CASSYGDRVAPLHF
d_call: TRBD1; v_call: TRBV2; clone_size: -; j_call: TRBJ2-1; cdr3_nt: TGTGCCAGCAGCGAACAGGGGGCCTCCTACAATGAGCAGTTCTTC; cdr3_aa: CASSEQGASYNEQFF
d_call: -; v_call: TRBV7-9; clone_size: -; j_call: TRBJ1-2; cdr3_nt: TGTGCCAGCAGCTTAAGTTCCTCGACGGCCTTTAACTATGGCTACACCTTC; cdr3_aa: CASSLSSSTAFNYGYTF
d_call: -; v_call: TRBV19; clone_size: -; j_call: TRBJ2-3; cdr3_nt: TGTGCCAGTAGTATGTTGTGGAACACAGATACGCAGTATTTT; cdr3_aa: CASSMLWNTDTQYF
d_call: -; v_call: TRBV2; clone_size: -; j_call: TRBJ2-6; cdr3_nt: TGTGCCAGCAGCAAGAAGGGGGTCGGGGCCAACGTCCTGACTTTC; cdr3_aa: CASSKKGVGANVLTF
d_call: -; v_call: TRBV30; clone_size: -; j_call: TRBJ2-1; cdr3_nt: TGTGCCTTAGGGGGGGGCCGGAAGAACAATGAGCAGTTCTTC; cdr3_aa: CALGGGRKNNEQFF
d_call: TRBD2; v_call: TRBV14; clone_size: many; j_call: TRBJ2-7; cdr3_nt: TGTGCCAGCAGCCCTGTCGGGGGGGAATACTACGAGCAGTACTTC; cdr3_aa: CASSPVGGEYYEQYF
d_call: TRBD1; v_call: TRBV14; clone_size: -; j_call: TRBJ1-1; cdr3_nt: TGTGCCAGCAGCGCTCGACAGGGAAGAGACACTGAAGCTTTCTTT; cdr3_aa: CASSARQGRDTEAFF
d_call: -; v_call: TRBV11-3; clone_size: -; j_call: TRBJ2-2; cdr3_nt: TGTGCCAGCAGCCCACCGTTCGGGAAAAAATTCGCGAACACCGGGGAGCTGTTTTTT; cdr3_aa: CASSPPFGKKFANTGELFF
d_call: TRBD2; v_call: TRBV6-1; clone_size: -; j_call: TRBJ2-2; cdr3_nt: TGTGCCAGCAGTGCAGTAGCGGGGGGGCCCGGGGAGCTGTTTTTT; cdr3_aa: CASSAVAGGPGELFF
d_call: -; v_call: TRBV5-4; clone_size: -; j_call: TRBJ1-1; cdr3_nt: TGTGCCAGCAGCCAAGATTCTAAAGGACGGAACACTGAAGCTTTCTTT; cdr3_aa: CASSQDSKGRNTEAFF
d_call: -; v_call: TRBV5-1; clone_size: -; j_call: TRBJ2-3; cdr3_nt: TGCGCCAGCAGCTTGGGACAGGCTAGGGATACGCAGTATTTT; cdr3_aa: CASSLGQARDTQYF